This passage covers 20 T cell receptor beta chains from one sample sequenced in a study of T cell responses to AZD1222 COVID-19 vaccine. Here immunoSEQ multiplex PCR was the method, and the copy in TCRdb shows in-frame clones only, minus some. The data show about 130,000 clones, 91% seen once. Sequenced material: peripheral blood, taken on day 0 of AZD1222 vaccination. These TCRs come from an adult in good health.

J is TRBJ1-5 and V is TRBV3-1 (or the pseudogene TRBV3-2); 8 bases align to TRBD1. The CDR3 spans 14 residues. Looked up from germline, CDR1 is LGHDT and CDR2 is YNNKEL (reference sequence). Trimming at V came to 6 bases and at J to 7 bases, leaving 8 bases not matched to a gene. The chain's CDR3 is CASSRQGAGQPQHF. The CDR3 coding sequence is TGTGCCAGCAGTCGTCAGGGGGCCGGGCAGCCCCAGCATTTT.

The chain employs TRBV15 and TRBJ1-5; 7 bases match TRBD1. This CDR3 contains 17 residues. From germline, CDR1 is LNHNV and CDR2 YYDKDF (reference sequence). With V trimmed by 4 bases and J by 1 base, 10 bases remained unmatched. The CDR3 DNA is TGTGCCACCAGCACACAGGGGAGGGGTTCGAGCAATCAGCCCCAGCATTTT. It yields the protein CATSTQGRGSSNQPQHF.

CDR3 bases: TGTGCCAGCAGCTTAGACCCAGGAGCGGACACCGGGGAGCTGTTTTTT. Translating it yields CASSLDPGADTGELFF. The gene calls are TRBV7-3 and TRBJ2-2; a weak D match, TRBD2 (5 bases). The CDR3 runs to 16 residues. V lost 2 bases and J 3 bases, leaving 13 bases between the germline ends. Germline V lookup: CDR1 SGHTA, CDR2 FQGTGA.

The chain combines TRBV10-1 with TRBJ1-5; unclear D gene. V was shortened by 10 bases and J by 2 bases, with 12 bases between the two germline ends. The CDR3 sequence is 13 residues long. Germline V gives CDR1 WNHNN, CDR2 SYGVQD (reference sequence). CDR3 DNA sequence: TGCGCCACCCCCGACAAATGCAATCAGCCCCAGCATTTT. This encodes CATPDKCNQPQHF.

This clone was found once. The CDR3 region has the DNA TGTGCTAGTGGTTTCGGGACTAGCAAAAACATTCAGTACTTC. It specifies CASGFGTSKNIQYF. V is TRBV12-5 and J is TRBJ2-4; 8 nucleotides line up with TRBD2. The CDR3 is made up of 14 amino acids. In germline, CDR1 is LGHNT, CDR2 FRNRAP. Losses at the gene ends were 3 bases for V and 3 bases for J; bases not matched to a gene: 1. The variable domain in full, with the rest retrieved from reference TRBV12-5 and TRBJ2-4, is DARVTQTPRHKVTEMGQEVTMRCQPILGHNTVFWYRQTMMQGLELLAYFRNRAPLDDSGMPKDRFSAEMPDATLATLKIQPSEPRDSAVYFCASGFGTSKNIQYFGAGTRLSVL.

The chain couples TRBV4-1 to TRBJ2-7; 7 bases are shared with TRBD2. With 3 bases clipped from V and 3 bases from J, the junction kept 11 bases outside the gene matches. The CDR3 extends over 16 amino acids. CDR1 and CDR2 from the germline V gene are MGHRA and YSYEKL. The CDR3 sequence is CASSHDPGGAVYEQYF. DNA for the CDR3: TGCGCCAGCAGCCATGACCCGGGAGGAGCGGTCTACGAGCAGTACTTC.

This clone was seen only once. The rearrangement joins TRBV5-8 to TRBJ1-2; D gene unclear. The V end was cut by 1 base, the J end by 2 bases, with 9 bases between. The CDR3 contains 14 residues. CDR1 SGHTS and CDR2 YDEGEE come from the germline V gene. CDR3 residues: CASSLRGSNYGYTF. The CDR3 coding sequence is TGTGCCAGCAGCTTGCGGGGATCAAACTATGGCTACACCTTC.

CDR3 coding DNA: TGTGCCAGCAGCTTGGGACAGGGATATGAAAAACTGTTTTTT. It yields the protein CASSLGQGYEKLFF. The rearrangement joins TRBV5-8 to TRBJ1-4; 7 bases map to TRBD1. Germline V gene data show CDR1 as SGHTS and CDR2 as YDEGEE. Germline trimming cut 0 bases from V and 6 bases from J; bases unmatched to any gene: 2. The CDR3 covers 14 residues. The variable domain in full, with the rest retrieved from reference TRBV5-8 and TRBJ1-4, is EAGVTQSPTHLIKTRGQQATLRCSPISGHTSVYWYQQALGLGLQFLLWYDEGEERNRGNFPPRFSGRQFPNYSSELNVNALELEDSALYLCASSLGQGYEKLFFGSGTQLSVL.

This clone has a single count. The gene calls are TRBV5-4 and TRBJ1-2; TRBD1 matches at 8 bases. The CDR3 runs 14 residues. The germline gives CDR1 SGHNT, CDR2 YYREEE (reference sequence). Unmatched junction bases numbered 7, after V lost 3 bases and J lost 6 bases. The CDR3 loop reads CASSSRQGSDGYTF. The CDR3 DNA reads as TGTGCCAGCAGCTCAAGACAGGGGTCGGATGGCTACACCTTC. The whole variable domain, filled in from reference TRBV5-4 and TRBJ1-2, reads ETGVTQSPTHLIKTRGQQVTLRCSSQSGHNTVSWYQQALGQGPQFIFQYYREEENGRGNFPPRFSGLQFPNYSSELNVNALELDDSALYLCASSSRQGSDGYTFGSGTRLTVV.

The rearrangement joins TRBV28 to TRBJ1-2; D call uncertain. V dropped 8 bases and J dropped 1 base, with 5 bases sitting between them. The CDR3 sequence is 11 residues long. Looked up from germline, CDR1 is MDHEN and CDR2 is SYDVKM. The CDR3 DNA is TGTGCCAGCGGCAGTAACTATGGCTACACCTTC. It encodes CASGSNYGYTF.

V is TRBV19 and J is TRBJ2-3, with 11 bases that match TRBD1. The germline CDR1 and CDR2 sequences are LNHDA and SQIVND (reference sequence). The CDR3 covers 14 residues. V trimming: 5 bases; J trimming: 6 bases; junction bases outside the gene matches: 4. Here the CDR3 reads CASSYGTGGDTQYF. DNA for the CDR3: TGTGCCAGTAGTTACGGGACAGGGGGGGATACGCAGTATTTT.

This clone was seen a single time. The chain combines TRBV25-1 with TRBJ2-2; D uncertain. This CDR3 contains 11 residues. Germline values: CDR1 MGHDK, CDR2 SYGVNS. V dropped 1 base and J dropped 6 bases, with 0 bases sitting between them. CDR3: CASSESGELFF. The CDR3 coding sequence is TGTGCCAGCAGTGAATCCGGGGAGCTGTTTTTT.

The chain carries TRBV6-6 and TRBJ1-2; TRBD1 is a possible D gene (6 bases). The V and J ends lost 7 bases and 2 bases respectively, with 17 bases between them. The CDR3 covers 15 residues. Germline V CDR1 and CDR2: MNHNY, SVGAGI (reference sequence). In nucleotides, the CDR3 is TGTGCCAGCACCTCAAAGGGGGGAGGAAACTATGGCTACACCTTC. The encoded protein is CASTSKGGGNYGYTF.

The chain links TRBV12-3 or TRBV12-4 to TRBJ1-6; 9 bases align to TRBD1. Trimming at V came to 6 bases and at J to 7 bases, leaving 1 base not matched to a gene. There are 13 residues in the CDR3. The CDR3 reads CASSGTGNSPLHF. In DNA form, the CDR3 reads TGTGCCAGCAGCGGGACAGGGAATTCACCCCTCCACTTT.

This chain joins TRBV7-2 and TRBJ1-2; 8 bases fit TRBD1. The CDR3 length is 15 residues. Unmatched junction bases numbered 7, after V lost 5 bases and J lost 2 bases. Looked up from germline, CDR1 is SGHTA and CDR2 is FQGNSA. Here the CDR3 DNA reads TGTGCCAGCAGCATTGGGACAGGAGGGAACTATGGCTACACCTTC. Its protein product is CASSIGTGGNYGYTF.

This clone has just one count. V gene TRBV27 combines with J gene TRBJ2-5; no firm D call. Germline V gives CDR1 MNHEY, CDR2 SMNVEV (reference sequence). V dropped 0 bases and J dropped 5 bases, with 16 bases sitting between them. This CDR3 has 16 amino acids. The CDR3 DNA sequence: TGTGCCAGCAGTTTATCAGTCTGGCAGGCCGGCGAGACCCAGTACTTC. It encodes CASSLSVWQAGETQYF.

The chain links TRBV7-6 to TRBJ2-2; 10 nucleotides line up with TRBD2. Per germline, CDR1 SGHVS and CDR2 FNYEAQ. Germline trimming cut 0 bases from V and 9 bases from J; bases unmatched to any gene: 13. The CDR3 spans 18 residues. In DNA form, the CDR3 reads TGTGCCAGCAGCTTAGCGTCTGGGCTAGCGGGAGAATCCTGGGAGCTGTTTTTT. Protein sequence: CASSLASGLAGESWELFF.

The chain couples TRBV19 to TRBJ2-7, with D maybe TRBD1 (6 bases). The V end was cut by 1 base, the J end by 3 bases, with 7 bases between. Germline assignment: CDR1 LNHDA and CDR2 SQIVND (reference sequence). The CDR3 length is 13 residues. CDR3 sequence (DNA): TGTGCCAGTAGTATAGGGGGGCTCTACGAGCAGTACTTC. Amino acid sequence: CASSIGGLYEQYF.

The chain is built from TRBV24-1 and TRBJ2-3; tentatively, D is TRBD1 (6 bases). Trimming cost V 4 bases and J 4 bases, with 14 bases left between them. Looked up from germline, CDR1 is KGHDR and CDR2 is SFDVKD. The CDR3 runs 15 residues. In DNA, the CDR3 is TGTGCCACCAGTGAAAACGCAGGGGCCGCAGATACGCAGTATTTT. Amino acids: CATSENAGAADTQYF.

This clone showed up just once. The chain combines TRBV13 with TRBJ2-7; 8 bases are shared with TRBD2. V shed 5 bases and J 3 bases; nucleotides not matched to a gene: 6. The germline gives CDR1 PRHDT, CDR2 FYEKMQ (reference sequence). There are 14 residues in the CDR3. The CDR3 reads CASSEGGGLYEQYF. CDR3 bases: TGTGCCAGCAGCGAAGGCGGGGGGCTCTACGAGCAGTACTTC.